This T cell receptor beta chain was recovered during a study of blood T cell repertoires in COVID-19. The CDR3 sequence is 15 residues long. J was trimmed by 7 bases and V by 3 bases; bases with no gene match: 9. CDR1 is LGHDT and CDR2 is YNNKEL in the germline V gene (reference sequence). Two negative PCRs, clearance, or symptom resolution characterized the recovered Cohort 3 donors. The repertoire was sequenced with immunoSEQ multiplex PCR; TCRdb's copy has only in-frame clones and lacks some. The data show a few hundred thousand clones, with 80% to 90% seen just once and around 5% held by the top ten.

This TCR came from a man aged 25 to 45 who had recovered from COVID-19. The sequenced sample was PBMCs or T cells enriched from blood (not recorded which). This sequence joins TRBV3-1 (or the pseudogene TRBV3-2) and TRBJ2-1, with TRBD2 identical over 7 bases. The CDR3 sequence: CASSQRAGNRNEQFF. The DNA of the CDR3 is TGTGCCAGCAGCCAGAGAGCGGGGAACCGTAATGAGCAGTTCTTC.